This TCR beta chain was recorded in a study of T cell repertoires in cytomegalovirus infection. In the study overall: Evidence of both CMV infection and a matching HLA type came from public TCR beta signatures.

Regarding the study as a whole: Cumulated frequencies of public TCR beta families served to identify carriers of CMV plus the relevant HLA. The study found HLA-C-restricted CMV-specific TCR beta clonotypes dominating the ex vivo response.

Each CDR3 protein gets one entry after TCRdb re-called the reads with MiXCR. The table shows some 300,000 distinct CDR3 sequences, with roughly 17% occurring only once. The table lists this clonotype with many counts. Its cognate antigen is unknown. Sequenced input: PBMCs. The source of this sequence is a human donor in good health (CMV status not recorded). Some clones in this sample may be carry-over from other donors' samples.

The CDR3 coding sequence is TGTGCCAGCACAGGGGGGACTAACTCCTACGAGCAGTACTTC. It encodes CASTGGTNSYEQYF. V and J are TRBV28 and TRBJ2-7, with D possibly called TRBD1 or TRBD2 (7 bases each). This CDR3 has 14 residues. With 7 bases removed from V and 0 bases from J, the gap between germline ends came to 13 bases. The germline CDR1 and CDR2 sequences are MDHEN and SYDVKM.